This T cell receptor beta chain was captured by sequencing in a study of regulatory T cells in long-lasting Graves disease. The V gene lost 2 bases and the J gene lost 4 bases, with 12 bases spanning the gap. CDR3 length: 15 residues. CDR1 and CDR2 from the germline V gene are MDHEN and SYDVKM. This clonotype was counted ten times or more. TCR beta libraries were built with iRepertoire HTBI primers and Arm-PCR of CDR3 regions. TCRdb re-called the multiplex PCR reads through MiXCR, storing one row per CDR3 protein. This sample carries roughly 320,000 distinct CDR3 sequences, approximately 15% of them seen once, and the ten largest clones take roughly 27%. The time point denotes: newly diagnosed GD, antithyroid drugs for less than 3 months. PBMC RNA was the source of the TCR library. The data were also submitted as part of a second study, on T cells in Graves' hyperthyroidism and ophthalmopathy.

The sample was peripheral blood mononuclear cells (PBMCs), taken at new diagnosis, from a patient treated with antithyroid drugs. V and J are TRBV28 and TRBJ2-1; D is uncertain. The clonotype originates from a man aged 40-55 years with Graves disease. CDR3 residues: CASSLREILYNEQFF. CDR3 DNA: TGTGCCAGCAGTTTAAGAGAAATTCTATACAATGAGCAGTTCTTC.